This T cell receptor (beta chain) was recorded in a study of T and B cells in COVID-19 patients. Study as a whole: Comorbidities linked to unfavorable COVID-19 outcome were present in about 90% of the 20 active-infection patients. Study-level results: Few blood samples existed from mildly ill patients during symptoms or early in severe cases.

BIOMED2 TRB-A/B primer pools were used in multiplex TRB PCR. TCRdb recomputed calls from the multiplex PCR reads with MiXCR, one row per CDR3 protein. The table has 6,500 to 8,500 distinct CDR3 sequences, 25% to 30% seen once; the top ten hold 17%. Details on this clonotype: Its antigen remains unknown.

V lost 5 bases to trimming and J lost 6 bases; unmatched junction nucleotides: 6. In germline, CDR1 is LNHDA, CDR2 SQIVND (reference sequence). CDR3 length: 13 amino acids. TRB was amplified from about 260-540 ng of blood genomic DNA. This TCR came from a human donor with active COVID-19. The V gene is TRBV19, the J gene TRBJ1-1; 7 bases match TRBD1. Sample: blood. The CDR3 sequence: CASSVGRGAEAFF. The CDR3, as DNA: TGTGCCAGTAGTGTCGGCAGGGGGGCTGAAGCTTTCTTT.